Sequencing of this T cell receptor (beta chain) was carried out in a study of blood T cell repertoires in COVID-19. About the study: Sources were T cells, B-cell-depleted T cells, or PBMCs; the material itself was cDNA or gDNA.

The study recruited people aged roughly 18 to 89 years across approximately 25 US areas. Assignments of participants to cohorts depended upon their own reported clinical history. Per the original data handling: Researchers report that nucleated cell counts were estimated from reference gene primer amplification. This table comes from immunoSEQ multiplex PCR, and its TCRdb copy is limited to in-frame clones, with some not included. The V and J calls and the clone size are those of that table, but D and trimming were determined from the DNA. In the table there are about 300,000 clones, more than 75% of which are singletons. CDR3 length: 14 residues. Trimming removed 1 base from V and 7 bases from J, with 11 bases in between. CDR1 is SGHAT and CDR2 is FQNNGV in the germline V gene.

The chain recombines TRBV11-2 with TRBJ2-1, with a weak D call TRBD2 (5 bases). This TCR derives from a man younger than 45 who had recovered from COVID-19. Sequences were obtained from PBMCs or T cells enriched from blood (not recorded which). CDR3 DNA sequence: TGTGCCAGCAGCTTAGTCACGGGAAAAAATGAGCAGTTCTTC. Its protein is CASSLVTGKNEQFF.